These 2 T cell receptor beta chains came from one sample sequenced in a study of T cells in Graves' hyperthyroidism and ophthalmopathy. TCR beta CDR3 region amplification was performed from RNA transcripts. The study used the HTBI primer set for a first-round RT-PCR of the TCR CDR3. One entry per CDR3 protein results from TCRdb running MiXCR on the multiplex PCR reads. The sample has 300,000 to 450,000 distinct CDR3 sequences; under 20% are singletons. The sequenced sample was blood. The receptors come from a man aged 18 to 35 with Graves' ophthalmopathy.

This clonotype came up many times. DNA for the CDR3: TGTGCCAGCATAACTAGCGGGGGGGCGAGGGAGACCCAGTACTTC. This gives the protein CASITSGGARETQYF. V gene TRBV6-1 combines with J gene TRBJ2-5; 13 nucleotides match TRBD2. Losses at the gene ends were 7 bases for V and 5 bases for J; bases not matched to a gene: 7. CDR1 MNHNS and CDR2 SASEGT come from the germline V gene. This CDR3 contains 15 residues.

This clonotype was picked up a small number of times. The chain has TRBV20-1 and TRBJ1-5; tentative D call: TRBD1 (5 bases). The germline V gene encodes CDR1 DFQATT and CDR2 SNEGSKA (reference sequence). The CDR3 loop spans 13 amino acids. DNA for the CDR3: TGCAGCCGGGGGGGAAATAGCAATCAGCCCCAGCATTTT. Protein sequence: CSRGGNSNQPQHF.